This T cell receptor beta chain was sequenced in a study of Tregs in tolerant kidney transplant recipients. This CDR3 spans 13 amino acids. Per the germline V gene, CDR1 is MDHEN and CDR2 is SYDVKM. J lost 6 bases, V lost 6 bases, and 6 bases had no gene match. CD4+CD25+CD127- Tregs, CD4+CD25- non-Tregs, CD4 and CD8 cells were sorted. Thawed PBMCs were rested overnight at 37°C with 200 IU/ml IL-2 before regulatory T cell sorting. Profiling relied on immunoSEQ multiplex PCR, and the TCRdb table lists in-frame clones only, not all of them. Among tens of thousands of clones listed, roughly 98% were seen once.

The clonotype originates from a human donor who received a combined kidney and bone marrow transplant. The source was Tregs from blood, collected before the transplant. The chain has TRBV28 and TRBJ1-2, with TRBD1 identical over 8 bases. As DNA, the CDR3 is TGTGCCAGCAGGAGGACAGGGAGGCATGGCTACACCTTC. It translates to CASRRTGRHGYTF.